These T cell receptor beta chains were read from a single sample in a study of blood T cell repertoires in COVID-19. The protocol was immunoSEQ multiplex PCR, while the TCRdb copy is restricted to in-frame clones and leaves out a portion. Here the sample spans about 74,000 clones, 84% being singletons. Sequenced sample: peripheral blood. Source of these receptors: a man aged 65 to 85 with acute or convalescent COVID-19. Both conserved end residues are part of each CDR3. D genes are given only for firm matches. Only some rows state a clone size, as once, few, many or a class for expanded clones.

d_gene	v_gene	abundance	j_gene	CDR3aa	CDR3nt
.	TRBV30	.	TRBJ1-6	CAWIRQNGSPLHF	TGTGCCTGGATCCGACAGAACGGATCACCCCTCCACTTT
TRBD2	TRBV5-1	.	TRBJ2-1	CASSFIAGGPGEQFF	TGCGCCAGCAGCTTTATAGCGGGAGGGCCTGGTGAGCAGTTCTTC
.	TRBV21-1	once	TRBJ1-5	CASSDRAVFNQPQHF	TGTGCCAGCAGCGACAGGGCCGTCTTCAATCAGCCCCAGCATTTT
TRBD1	TRBV13	.	TRBJ2-1	CASSFWNRGRGNEQFF	TGTGCCAGCAGCTTTTGGAACAGGGGGCGGGGGAATGAGCAGTTCTTC
TRBD1	TRBV10-3	few	TRBJ1-1	CAISGMGQHTEAFF	TGTGCCATCAGTGGTATGGGACAGCACACTGAAGCTTTCTTT
TRBD2	TRBV5-4	.	TRBJ2-7	CASSFMTSGTTYEQYF	TGTGCCAGCAGCTTTATGACTAGCGGGACGACCTACGAGCAGTACTTC
.	TRBV12-3/TRBV12-4	.	TRBJ1-2	CASSPRTGYTF	TGTGCCAGCAGCCCCCGGACAGGCTACACCTTC
TRBD2	TRBV10-2	.	TRBJ2-3	CASSEVWTSGGDTQYF	TGCGCCAGCAGTGAGGTGTGGACTAGCGGGGGGGATACGCAGTATTTT
.	TRBV28	.	TRBJ2-7	CASQDSSKPYEQYF	TGTGCCAGCCAGGACTCCTCAAAGCCCTACGAGCAGTACTTC
.	TRBV18	.	TRBJ1-6	CASSPQTGASSPLHF	TGTGCCAGCTCACCACAAACGGGTGCCAGCTCACCCCTCCACTTT
.	TRBV6-5	.	TRBJ2-1	CASSSSVNEQFF	TGTGCCAGCAGTTCTAGTGTCAATGAGCAGTTCTTC
.	TRBV6-5	once	TRBJ1-1	CAWRGTEAFF	TGTGCCTGGCGGGGCACTGAAGCTTTCTTT
TRBD1	TRBV7-9	.	TRBJ2-3	CASSLERTGNTDTQYF	TGTGCCAGCAGCTTAGAGAGGACAGGGAACACAGATACGCAGTATTTT
TRBD2	TRBV4-1	.	TRBJ2-1	CASSQTSGSLYEQFF	TGCGCCAGCAGCCAGACTAGCGGATCCCTCTATGAGCAGTTCTTC
TRBD1	TRBV6-4	.	TRBJ2-7	CASSDRGQASRDEQYF	TGTGCCAGCAGTGACCGAGGACAGGCCTCGAGGGACGAGCAGTACTTC
TRBD1	TRBV5-5	.	TRBJ2-6	CASSLRDRGFRSGANVLTF	TGTGCCAGCAGCTTGCGGGACAGGGGATTTCGCTCTGGGGCCAACGTCCTGACTTTC
.	TRBV15	.	TRBJ1-3	CATSRDPGSGNTIYF	TGTGCCACCAGCAGAGATCCGGGATCTGGAAACACCATATATTTT
TRBD1	TRBV5-1	.	TRBJ1-3	CASSLYRTGSGNTIYF	TGCGCCAGCAGCTTGTACCGGACAGGATCTGGAAACACCATATATTTT
.	TRBV10-3	once	TRBJ1-2	CAISLRGNVGGYTF	TGTGCCATCTCGTTGAGGGGGAATGTGGGCGGCTACACCTTC
TRBD1	TRBV19	.	TRBJ2-3	CASRDRGTDTQYF	TGTGCCAGTAGGGACAGGGGAACAGATACGCAGTATTTT
TRBD1	TRBV16	.	TRBJ1-1	CASSQIFGGQGMNTEAFF	TGTGCCAGCAGCCAAATCTTTGGGGGACAGGGGATGAACACTGAAGCTTTCTTT
.	TRBV3-1/TRBV3-2	.	TRBJ1-5	CASSQGTFSNQPQHF	TGTGCCAGCAGCCAAGGAACTTTTAGCAATCAGCCCCAGCATTTT
TRBD1	TRBV7-3	.	TRBJ2-7	CASSTDRGSEQYF	TGTGCCAGCAGCACCGACAGGGGTAGCGAGCAGTACTTC
.	TRBV4-3	.	TRBJ1-2	CASSQAGTLGGYGYTF	TGCGCCAGCAGCCAGGCCGGGACCCTGGGGGGCTATGGCTACACCTTC
.	TRBV7-2	.	TRBJ2-3	CASSLWRRDTQYF	TGTGCCAGCAGCTTATGGAGGAGGGATACGCAGTATTTT
.	TRBV9	.	TRBJ1-1	CASSREEKTEAFF	TGTGCCAGCAGCAGGGAGGAGAAAACTGAAGCTTTCTTT
.	TRBV4-1	.	TRBJ2-7	CASSQDLLSYEQYF	TGCGCCAGCAGCCAGGACTTACTCTCCTACGAGCAGTACTTC
TRBD2	TRBV3-1/TRBV3-2	.	TRBJ2-7	CASSQDRGGTSYEQYF	TGTGCCAGCAGCCAAGATCGGGGGGGAACCTCCTACGAGCAGTACTTC
TRBD1	TRBV9	.	TRBJ1-2	CASSVSGTGYGYTF	TGTGCCAGCAGCGTCTCCGGGACAGGGTATGGCTACACCTTC
TRBD1	TRBV5-1	.	TRBJ1-2	CASSPSGTGGIYGYTF	TGCGCCAGCAGCCCGTCCGGGACAGGGGGCATCTATGGCTACACCTTC
TRBD1	TRBV19	.	TRBJ2-1	CASSLGQGSDNEQFF	TGTGCCAGTAGTCTCGGACAGGGGTCGGACAATGAGCAGTTCTTC
.	TRBV6-5	.	TRBJ2-5	CASSPRVSAQETQYF	TGTGCCAGCAGTCCCAGGGTTTCGGCCCAAGAGACCCAGTACTTC
.	TRBV25-1	.	TRBJ1-4	CASSGRTEKLFF	TGTGCCAGCAGTGGCAGAACTGAAAAACTGTTTTTT
.	TRBV28	.	TRBJ2-7	CASSLPGAGYEQYF	TGTGCCAGCAGTCTCCCAGGGGCAGGGTACGAGCAGTACTTC
TRBD2	TRBV7-9	.	TRBJ2-1	CASSVGLAAGPSYNEQFF	TGTGCCAGCAGCGTGGGACTAGCGGCCGGCCCCTCCTACAATGAGCAGTTCTTC
TRBD1	TRBV7-8	.	TRBJ2-7	CASSSWTGGLDEQYF	TGTGCCAGCAGCTCTTGGACAGGGGGCTTGGACGAGCAGTACTTC
.	TRBV6-5	.	TRBJ1-1	CASSRQGRGNTEAFF	TGTGCCAGCAGCCGCCAGGGAAGGGGGAACACTGAAGCTTTCTTT
.	TRBV19	few	TRBJ1-2	CASSTTGQLYGYTF	TGTGCCAGTAGCACCACTGGGCAGCTCTATGGCTACACCTTC
.	TRBV7-3	.	TRBJ1-1	CASSLAGMNTEAFF	TGTGCCAGCAGCTTAGCGGGGATGAACACTGAAGCTTTCTTT
TRBD1	TRBV10-3	.	TRBJ1-2	CASKMGDSVPYGYGYTF	TGTGCCTCTAAAATGGGGGACAGCGTCCCCTATGGCTATGGCTACACCTTC
.	TRBV7-3	.	TRBJ1-2	CASSPGGVEGYTF	TGTGCCAGCAGCCCTGGGGGGGTTGAAGGCTACACCTTC
TRBD1	TRBV3-1/TRBV3-2	.	TRBJ2-7	CASSRQGGTYEQYF	TGTGCCAGCAGCCGACAGGGGGGAACCTACGAGCAGTACTTC
TRBD2	TRBV6-2/TRBV6-3	few	TRBJ2-4	CASSYGAGGGNIQYF	TGTGCCAGCAGTTACGGAGCGGGAGGTGGAAACATTCAGTACTTC
.	TRBV7-2	.	TRBJ1-4	CASSLAPGEKLFF	TGTGCCAGCAGCTTAGCGCCAGGGGAAAAACTGTTTTTT
TRBD1	TRBV5-1	.	TRBJ1-2	CASSLSAGGGYGYTF	TGCGCCAGCAGCTTGTCGGCAGGGGGTGGCTATGGCTACACCTTC
.	TRBV27	.	TRBJ2-1	CASSYPGGANEQFF	TGTGCCAGCAGTTACCCCGGCGGGGCCAATGAGCAGTTCTTC
.	TRBV7-2	.	TRBJ1-6	CASSSQQSSPLHF	TGTGCCAGCAGCTCACAACAGAGTTCACCCCTCCACTTT
.	TRBV21-1	few	TRBJ2-1	CASMWPSSYNEQFF	TGTGCCAGCATGTGGCCTAGCTCCTACAATGAGCAGTTCTTC
.	TRBV6-5	.	TRBJ1-2	CASRLREPNYGYTF	TGTGCCAGCAGGCTACGGGAACCTAACTATGGCTACACCTTC
.	TRBV7-3	.	TRBJ2-1	CASSSSFHNEQFF	TGTGCCAGCTCGAGTAGTTTCCACAATGAGCAGTTCTTC
.	TRBV14	.	TRBJ1-4	CASSHSFPDTGEKLFF	TGTGCCAGCAGCCATAGTTTTCCGGACACAGGGGAAAAACTGTTTTTT
TRBD2	TRBV20-1	.	TRBJ2-3	CSASGPPSGITDTQYF	TGCAGTGCTAGTGGCCCCCCTAGCGGAATCACAGATACGCAGTATTTT
.	TRBV6-5	.	TRBJ1-3	CASTEGTLPGNTIYF	TGTGCCAGCACCGAAGGGACACTTCCTGGAAACACCATATATTTT
TRBD1	TRBV5-1	medium-sized	TRBJ2-7	CASSLATGSEQYF	TGCGCCAGCAGCTTGGCGACAGGGTCCGAGCAGTACTTC
TRBD1	TRBV7-9	.	TRBJ1-3	CASSSGQLSGNTIYF	TGTGCCAGCAGCTCGGGACAGCTCTCTGGAAACACCATATATTTT